The next 4 T cell receptor beta chains were all read from a single sample in a study of identical twins. TCRdb analysed the 5' RACE reads with MiXCR anew, one entry per CDR3 protein. Here the sample spans about 1.7 million distinct CDR3 sequences, around a third being singletons. Sequenced sample: cord blood. These receptors originate from a newborn girl in good health.

This chain joins TRBV28 and TRBJ2-7, with 15 bases that match TRBD2. The V and J ends lost 2 bases and 4 bases, in that order; junction bases with no gene match: 9. Germline values: CDR1 MDHEN, CDR2 SYDVKM. CDR3 length equals 18 residues. CDR3: CASSLGGLAGGHVYEQYF. The CDR3 region has the DNA TGTGCCAGCAGTTTAGGAGGACTAGCGGGAGGGCACGTATACGAGCAGTACTTC.

The chain recombines TRBV12-3 or TRBV12-4 with TRBJ2-5; 10 bases line up with TRBD2. This CDR3 contains 16 residues. V trimming: 5 bases; J trimming: 1 base; junction bases outside the gene matches: 7. The DNA of the CDR3 is TGTGCCAGCAGTCCCGGACTAGCGGCATTCCAAGAGACCCAGTACTTC. It is translated as CASSPGLAAFQETQYF.

The chain employs TRBV6-2 or TRBV6-3 and TRBJ2-4; D is unresolved. This CDR3 has 12 residues. The germline CDR1 and CDR2 sequences are MNHEY and SVGEGT. V lost 10 bases, J lost 2 bases, and 9 bases lay in between. In DNA form, the CDR3 reads TGTGCCACCTCATCAACCAAAAACATTCAGTACTTC. This gives the protein CATSSTKNIQYF.

There are a few counts of this clonotype. The chain couples TRBV7-9 to TRBJ2-1; TRBD1 might be the D (6 bases). From germline, CDR1 is SEHNR and CDR2 FQNEAQ (reference sequence). The CDR3 covers 15 residues. V was shortened by 5 bases and J by 0 bases, with 11 bases between the two germline ends. The CDR3 loop is CASSDRDNSYNEQFF. Here the CDR3 DNA reads TGTGCCAGCAGCGACCGGGACAACTCCTACAATGAGCAGTTCTTC.